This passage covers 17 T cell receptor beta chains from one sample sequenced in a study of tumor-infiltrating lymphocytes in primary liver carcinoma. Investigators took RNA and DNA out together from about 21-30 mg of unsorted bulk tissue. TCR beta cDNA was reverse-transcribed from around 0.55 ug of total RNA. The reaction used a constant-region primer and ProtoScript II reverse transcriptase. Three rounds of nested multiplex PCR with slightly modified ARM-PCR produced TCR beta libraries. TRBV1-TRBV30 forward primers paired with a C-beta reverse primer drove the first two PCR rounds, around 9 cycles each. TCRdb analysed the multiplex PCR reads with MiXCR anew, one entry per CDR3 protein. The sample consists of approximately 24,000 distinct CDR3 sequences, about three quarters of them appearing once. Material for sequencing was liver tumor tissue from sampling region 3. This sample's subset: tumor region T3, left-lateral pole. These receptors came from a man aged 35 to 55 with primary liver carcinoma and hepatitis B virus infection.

CDR3 loop: CASGAEGRLSQYGYTF. CDR3 bases: TGTGCCAGCGGTGCCGAGGGCAGGCTGTCCCAGTATGGCTACACCTTC. The genes are TRBV7-9 and TRBJ1-2, with D uncertain. The V gene's germline CDR1 is SEHNR and CDR2 FQNEAQ (reference sequence). V lost 8 bases and J 5 bases, leaving 24 bases between the germline ends. This CDR3 comprises 16 residues.

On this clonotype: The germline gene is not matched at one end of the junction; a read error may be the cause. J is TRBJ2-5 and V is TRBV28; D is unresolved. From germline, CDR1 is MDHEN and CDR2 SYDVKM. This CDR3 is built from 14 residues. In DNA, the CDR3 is TGTGCCAGCAGTTTGCGAGACCTTGAAGAGGCCCAGTACTTC. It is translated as CASSLRDLEEAQYF. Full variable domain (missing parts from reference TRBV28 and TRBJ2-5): DVKVTQSSRYLVKRTGEKVFLECVQDMDHENMFWYRQDPGLGLRLIYFSYDVKMKEKGDIPEGYSVSREKKERFSLILESASTNQTSMYLCASSLRDLEEAQYFGPGTRLLVL.

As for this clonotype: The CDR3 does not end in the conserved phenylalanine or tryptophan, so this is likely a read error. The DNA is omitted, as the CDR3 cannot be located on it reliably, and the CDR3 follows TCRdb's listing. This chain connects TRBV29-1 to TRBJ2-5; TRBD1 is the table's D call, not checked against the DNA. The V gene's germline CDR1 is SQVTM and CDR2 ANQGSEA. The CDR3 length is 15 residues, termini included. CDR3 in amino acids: CSVEGETGYQETQCL.

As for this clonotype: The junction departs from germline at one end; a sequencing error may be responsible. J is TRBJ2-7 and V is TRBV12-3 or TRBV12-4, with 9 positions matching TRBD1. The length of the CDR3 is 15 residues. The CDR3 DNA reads TGTGCCAGCGGTATGGGGACAGGGAGGTCCTACGAGAAGTACTTC. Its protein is CASGMGTGRSYEKYF.

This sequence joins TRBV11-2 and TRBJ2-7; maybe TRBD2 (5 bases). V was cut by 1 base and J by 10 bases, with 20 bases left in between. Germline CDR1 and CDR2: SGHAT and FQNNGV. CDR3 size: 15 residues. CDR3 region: CASSLGSGISGGQYF. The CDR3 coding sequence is TGTGCCAGCAGCTTAGGGTCCGGGATCTCTGGCGGCCAGTACTTC.

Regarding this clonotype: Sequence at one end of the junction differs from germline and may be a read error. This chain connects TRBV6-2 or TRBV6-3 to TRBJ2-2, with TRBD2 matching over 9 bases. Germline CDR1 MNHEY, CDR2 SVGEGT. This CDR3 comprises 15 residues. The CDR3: CSTGSGRSGIGELLF. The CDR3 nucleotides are TGTTCGACAGGTAGCGGGAGATCAGGCATCGGGGAGCTGCTTTTT.

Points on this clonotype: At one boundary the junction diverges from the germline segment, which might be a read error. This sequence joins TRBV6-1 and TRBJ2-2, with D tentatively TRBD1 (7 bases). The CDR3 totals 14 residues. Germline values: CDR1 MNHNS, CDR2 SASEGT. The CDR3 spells CTSRGTGGTGELFF. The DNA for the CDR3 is TGTACCAGCAGGGGGACTGGGGGCACCGGGGAGCTGTTTTTT.

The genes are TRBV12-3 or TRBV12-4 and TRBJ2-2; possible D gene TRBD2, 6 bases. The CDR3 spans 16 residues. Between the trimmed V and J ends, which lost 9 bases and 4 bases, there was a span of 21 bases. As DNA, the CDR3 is TGTGCCAGTAGTCCACGGGACTGGCGGTTCACCGGGGAGCTGTTTTTT. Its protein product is CASSPRDWRFTGELFF.

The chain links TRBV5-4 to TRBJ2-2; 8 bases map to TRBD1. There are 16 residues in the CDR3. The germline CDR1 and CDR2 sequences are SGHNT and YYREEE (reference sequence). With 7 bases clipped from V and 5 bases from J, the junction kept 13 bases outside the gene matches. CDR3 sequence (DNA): TGTGCCAGCCAGCTTGAAATCAGGGGGCGGACCGGGGAGCTGTTTTTT. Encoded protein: CASQLEIRGRTGELFF.

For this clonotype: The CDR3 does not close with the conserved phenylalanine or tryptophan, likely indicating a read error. The CDR3 nucleotides are TGTGCCAGCAGCCTATCGCAGGGGGATAGTTCACCCCTCCACTTA. Protein product: CASSLSQGDSSPLHL. The rearrangement joins TRBV5-4 to TRBJ1-6; 7 nucleotides align to TRBD1. Germline V CDR1 and CDR2: SGHNT, YYREEE (reference sequence). CDR3 length equals 15 residues. After removal of 4 bases from V and 9 bases from J, the junction contained 10 bases not matched to a gene.

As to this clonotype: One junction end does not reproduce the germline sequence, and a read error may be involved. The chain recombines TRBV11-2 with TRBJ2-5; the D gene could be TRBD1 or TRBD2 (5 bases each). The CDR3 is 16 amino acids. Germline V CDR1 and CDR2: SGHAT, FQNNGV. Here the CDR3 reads CASSQTPGVGEETQYF. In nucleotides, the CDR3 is TGTGCGAGCAGCCAAACCCCTGGCGTGGGGGAAGAGACCCAGTACTTC.

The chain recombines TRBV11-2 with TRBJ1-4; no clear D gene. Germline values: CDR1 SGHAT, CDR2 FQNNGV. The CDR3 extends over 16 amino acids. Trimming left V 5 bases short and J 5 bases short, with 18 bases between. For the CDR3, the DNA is TGTGCCAGCAGCAAGGTTCCAGGAGAAACAAATGAAAAACTGTTTTTT. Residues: CASSKVPGETNEKLFF.

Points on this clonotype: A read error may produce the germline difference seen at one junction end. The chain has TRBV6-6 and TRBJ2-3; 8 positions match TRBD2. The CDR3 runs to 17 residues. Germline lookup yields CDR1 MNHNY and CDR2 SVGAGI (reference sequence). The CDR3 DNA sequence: TGTGCCAGCGGACCCCCGACTAGCGCGAGGAGAACAGATACGCAGTACTTT. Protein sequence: CASGPPTSARRTDTQYF.

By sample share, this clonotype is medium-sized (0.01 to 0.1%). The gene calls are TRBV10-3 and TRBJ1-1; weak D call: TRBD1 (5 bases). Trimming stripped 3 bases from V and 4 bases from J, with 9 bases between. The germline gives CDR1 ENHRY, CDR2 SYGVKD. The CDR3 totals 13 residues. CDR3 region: CAISEQEGTEAFF. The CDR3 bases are TGTGCCATCAGTGAACAGGAGGGCACTGAAGCTTTCTTT.

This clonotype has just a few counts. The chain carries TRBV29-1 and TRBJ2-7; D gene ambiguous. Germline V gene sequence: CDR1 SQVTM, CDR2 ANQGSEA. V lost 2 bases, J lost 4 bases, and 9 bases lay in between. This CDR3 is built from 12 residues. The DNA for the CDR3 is TGCAGCGTTGAAAGCCCCGGATACGAGCAGTACTTC. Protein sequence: CSVESPGYEQYF.

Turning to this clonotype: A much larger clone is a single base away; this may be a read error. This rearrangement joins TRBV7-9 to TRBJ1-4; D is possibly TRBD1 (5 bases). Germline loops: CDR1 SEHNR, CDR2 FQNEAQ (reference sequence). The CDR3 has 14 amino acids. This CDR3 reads CANSSGRENEKLFF. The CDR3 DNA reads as TGTGCCAACAGCTCGGGACGGGAAAATGAAAAACTGTTTTTT.

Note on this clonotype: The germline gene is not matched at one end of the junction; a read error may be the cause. The CDR3 sequence: CANRLHLGTSLGEKFF. CDR3 coding DNA: TGTGCCAACAGACTACACCTTGGGACTAGCCTAGGTGAGAAGTTCTTC. The chain employs TRBV6-2 or TRBV6-3 and TRBJ2-1, with TRBD2 matching over 9 bases. This CDR3 is built from 16 residues. Per the germline V gene, CDR1 is MNHEY and CDR2 is SVGEGT.